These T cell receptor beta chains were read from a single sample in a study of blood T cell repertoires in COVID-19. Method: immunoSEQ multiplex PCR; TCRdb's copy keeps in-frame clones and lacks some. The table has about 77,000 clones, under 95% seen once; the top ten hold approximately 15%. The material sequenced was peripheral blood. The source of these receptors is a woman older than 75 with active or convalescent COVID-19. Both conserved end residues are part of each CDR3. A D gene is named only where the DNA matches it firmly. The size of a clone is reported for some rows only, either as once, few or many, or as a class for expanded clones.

CDR3nt: TGTGCCTGGAGTAGGACAGGGGGCTCTGGAAACACCATATATTTT; CDR3aa: CAWSRTGGSGNTIYF; abundance: .; d_gene: TRBD1; j_gene: TRBJ1-3; v_gene: TRBV30
CDR3nt: TGTGCCAGCAGGATCGACAGGATGAACACTGAAGCTTTCTTT; CDR3aa: CASRIDRMNTEAFF; abundance: .; d_gene: .; j_gene: TRBJ1-1; v_gene: TRBV11-2
CDR3nt: TGTGCCAGCAGCTCGACAGGGGATAATTCACCCCTCCACTTT; CDR3aa: CASSSTGDNSPLHF; abundance: .; d_gene: TRBD1; j_gene: TRBJ1-6; v_gene: TRBV5-6
CDR3nt: TGTGCCAGCTCACCACTAGGGAGGAACACTGAAGCTTTCTTT; CDR3aa: CASSPLGRNTEAFF; abundance: once; d_gene: .; j_gene: TRBJ1-1; v_gene: TRBV18
CDR3nt: TGTGCCAGCAGCACCCGACAGGGGAGCTCCTATAATTCACCCCTCCACTTT; CDR3aa: CASSTRQGSSYNSPLHF; abundance: .; d_gene: TRBD1; j_gene: TRBJ1-6; v_gene: TRBV7-2
CDR3nt: TGTGCCAGCACCACCGGACAGGCAAATTCACCCCTCCACTTT; CDR3aa: CASTTGQANSPLHF; abundance: once; d_gene: TRBD1; j_gene: TRBJ1-6; v_gene: TRBV2
CDR3nt: TGTGCCAGCAGTTTGAGAGGGCCCTATGGCTACACCTTC; CDR3aa: CASSLRGPYGYTF; abundance: once; d_gene: .; j_gene: TRBJ1-2; v_gene: TRBV28
CDR3nt: TGTGCCAGCTCGCCTATGGGACAACCGGTGATGAACACTGAAGCTTTCTTT; CDR3aa: CASSPMGQPVMNTEAFF; abundance: .; d_gene: .; j_gene: TRBJ1-1; v_gene: TRBV18
CDR3nt: TGTGCCAGCAGCCACTGGGCCATGGAATCCGAAAAACTGTTTTTT; CDR3aa: CASSHWAMESEKLFF; abundance: .; d_gene: .; j_gene: TRBJ1-4; v_gene: TRBV11-2
CDR3nt: TGTGCCAGCTCTCCTCAGGGATTGGAGACCCAGTACTTC; CDR3aa: CASSPQGLETQYF; abundance: .; d_gene: .; j_gene: TRBJ2-5; v_gene: TRBV18
CDR3nt: TGTGCCAGCAGTTACAGGGGAAACTCACCCCTCCACTTT; CDR3aa: CASSYRGNSPLHF; abundance: .; d_gene: .; j_gene: TRBJ1-6; v_gene: TRBV6-5
CDR3nt: TGCAGCGTTGAGGGACAGGGGGTAGTCGGGGAGCTGTTTTTT; CDR3aa: CSVEGQGVVGELFF; abundance: .; d_gene: TRBD1; j_gene: TRBJ2-2; v_gene: TRBV29-1
CDR3nt: TGTGCCAGCACCGACGGGGTAAATGAAAAACTGTTTTTT; CDR3aa: CASTDGVNEKLFF; abundance: .; d_gene: .; j_gene: TRBJ1-4; v_gene: TRBV12-3/TRBV12-4
CDR3nt: TGTGCCAGCAGCTTGGGGCAGTACAATGAGCAGTTCTTC; CDR3aa: CASSLGQYNEQFF; abundance: .; d_gene: .; j_gene: TRBJ2-1; v_gene: TRBV5-4
CDR3nt: TGTGCCAGCAGCTTAAGCGGGTATCAGCCCCAGCATTTT; CDR3aa: CASSLSGYQPQHF; abundance: .; d_gene: .; j_gene: TRBJ1-5; v_gene: TRBV7-2
CDR3nt: TGTGCCAGCAGTAGGCGGACAGGGGTTAAAATGAACACTGAAGCTTTCTTT; CDR3aa: CASSRRTGVKMNTEAFF; abundance: .; d_gene: TRBD1; j_gene: TRBJ1-1; v_gene: TRBV2
CDR3nt: TGCGCCAGCAGCCAAGATGATCCGGTGGCTAGCGGGAGGAATGAGCAGTTCTTC; CDR3aa: CASSQDDPVASGRNEQFF; abundance: .; d_gene: TRBD2; j_gene: TRBJ2-1; v_gene: TRBV4-1
CDR3nt: TGTGACAGGGTTCAGCCCCAGCATTTT; CDR3aa: CDRVQPQHF; abundance: .; d_gene: .; j_gene: TRBJ1-5; v_gene: TRBV24-1
CDR3nt: TGCGCCAGCAGTCAATCAATAGGACTAGAAACCTACGAGCAGTACTTC; CDR3aa: CASSQSIGLETYEQYF; abundance: .; d_gene: TRBD2; j_gene: TRBJ2-7; v_gene: TRBV23-1
CDR3nt: TGTGCCAGCAGTCCTTACCTCCCGGGACAGCCTGAGTCTGAGCAGTTCTTC; CDR3aa: CASSPYLPGQPESEQFF; abundance: .; d_gene: TRBD1; j_gene: TRBJ2-1; v_gene: TRBV6-6
CDR3nt: TGTGCCAGCAGCTTAGGGACAGGGAAATCACCCCTCCACTTT; CDR3aa: CASSLGTGKSPLHF; abundance: .; d_gene: TRBD1; j_gene: TRBJ1-6; v_gene: TRBV5-4
CDR3nt: TGTGCCAGGGGGACTAGCGGGGGCTACAATGAGCAGTTCTTC; CDR3aa: CARGTSGGYNEQFF; abundance: .; d_gene: TRBD2; j_gene: TRBJ2-1; v_gene: TRBV6-5
CDR3nt: TGTGCCACCAGTGACCCGGCGGGGCGGGGGGGCAGAGAGACCCAGTACTTC; CDR3aa: CATSDPAGRGGRETQYF; abundance: .; d_gene: TRBD2; j_gene: TRBJ2-5; v_gene: TRBV24-1
CDR3nt: TGCGCCAGCAGACGGACGGGGAAGGTCGGGGAGCTGTTTTTT; CDR3aa: CASRRTGKVGELFF; abundance: .; d_gene: .; j_gene: TRBJ2-2; v_gene: TRBV4-3
CDR3nt: TGTGCCAGCAGCCAGATTTGGGGGACAGCCGGTCCTGGAAACACCATATATTTT; CDR3aa: CASSQIWGTAGPGNTIYF; abundance: .; d_gene: TRBD1; j_gene: TRBJ1-3; v_gene: TRBV2